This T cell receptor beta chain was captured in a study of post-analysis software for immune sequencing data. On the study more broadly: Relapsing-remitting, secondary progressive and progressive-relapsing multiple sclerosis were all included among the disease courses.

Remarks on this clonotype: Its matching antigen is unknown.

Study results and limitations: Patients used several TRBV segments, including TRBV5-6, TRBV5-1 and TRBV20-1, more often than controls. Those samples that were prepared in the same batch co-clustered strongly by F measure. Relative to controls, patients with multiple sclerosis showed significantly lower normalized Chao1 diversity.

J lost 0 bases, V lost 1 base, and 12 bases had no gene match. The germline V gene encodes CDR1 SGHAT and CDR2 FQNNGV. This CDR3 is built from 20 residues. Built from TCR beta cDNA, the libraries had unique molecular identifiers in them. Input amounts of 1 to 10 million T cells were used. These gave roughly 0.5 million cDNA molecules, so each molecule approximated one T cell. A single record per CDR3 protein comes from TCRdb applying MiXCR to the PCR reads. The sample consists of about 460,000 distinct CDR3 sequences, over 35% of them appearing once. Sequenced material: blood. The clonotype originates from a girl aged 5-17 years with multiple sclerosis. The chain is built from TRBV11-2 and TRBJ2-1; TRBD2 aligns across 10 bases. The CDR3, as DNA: TGTGCCAGCAGCTTAGGTCGAGCGGGAGGGCCAATCGGCTCCTACAATGAGCAGTTCTTC. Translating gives CASSLGRAGGPIGSYNEQFF.